What follows are 8 T cell receptor beta chains derived from one specimen sequenced in a study of T cell changes during pregnancy in multiple sclerosis (dated by TCRdb to between 2017 and 2020). Library preparation was by the immunoSEQ multiplex PCR assay. TCRdb obtained this table from immuneACCESS and retained in-frame rearrangements with V and J assigned. These tables miss some clones; where compared with another copy, unresolved V genes account for less than half of the shortfall, and the remainder is unexplained. The sample records roughly 35,000 clones, about 90% of which are singletons. More than 0.4% of the sample goes to the ten largest clones. Specimen: CD4+ T cells from peripheral blood mononuclear cells, collected after pregnancy. The receptors shown here come from a female donor with multiple sclerosis, enrolled in a pregnancy study.

V and J are TRBV18 and TRBJ1-5; D is unclear. Germline assignment: CDR1 KGHSH and CDR2 LQKENI. This CDR3 is 13 amino acids long. Trimming removed 6 bases from V and 0 bases from J, with 6 bases in between. The CDR3 loop reads CASSRDSNQPQHF. The CDR3 DNA follows: TGTGCCAGCTCCCGGGATAGCAATCAGCCCCAGCATTTT.

The chain combines TRBV10-1 with TRBJ2-7; TRBD1 agrees at 10 bases. The CDR3 covers 14 residues. The V and J ends lost 0 bases and 6 bases, in that order; junction bases with no gene match: 2. The germline gives CDR1 WNHNN, CDR2 SYGVQD (reference sequence). The CDR3 loop reads CASSESGTGVEQYF. In nucleotides, the CDR3 is TGCGCCAGCAGTGAGTCCGGGACAGGGGTCGAGCAGTACTTC.

This sequence joins TRBV6-5 and TRBJ2-3; D remains ambiguous. CDR1 is MNHEY and CDR2 is SVGAGI in the germline V gene. Trimming took 6 bases from V and 0 from J, leaving 4 bases between them. CDR3 length equals 12 residues. The CDR3 loop reads CASRSSTDTQYF. The CDR3 DNA sequence: TGTGCCAGCAGGTCAAGCACAGATACGCAGTATTTT.

This clone turned up a few times. Other DNA sequences in this specimen translate into the identical CDR3. The chain is built from TRBV7-3 and TRBJ2-2, with a weak D call TRBD2 (5 bases). Germline V gene sequence: CDR1 SGHTA, CDR2 FQGTGA. The CDR3 has 14 residues. The V gene lost 0 bases and the J gene lost 3 bases, with 5 bases spanning the gap. CDR3: CASSLTRDTGELFF. The CDR3 DNA is TGTGCCAGCAGCTTAACGCGGGACACCGGGGAGCTGTTTTTT.

The chain carries TRBV29-1 and TRBJ2-7, with D tentatively TRBD2 (6 bases). From germline, CDR1 is SQVTM and CDR2 ANQGSEA. The V and J ends lost 6 bases and 3 bases respectively, with 18 bases between them. The CDR3 is 14 amino acids. This CDR3 is CSVGGLGRFYEQYF. In DNA, the CDR3 is TGCAGCGTGGGGGGTCTAGGCAGATTCTACGAGCAGTACTTC.

This chain joins TRBV28 and TRBJ2-6, with 10 bases matching TRBD1. Germline lookup yields CDR1 MDHEN and CDR2 SYDVKM. This CDR3 region has 20 residues. Trimming took 10 bases from V and 2 from J; bases not matched to a gene: 20. Written as DNA, the CDR3 is TGTGCCACCCGGGACAGGGGAGCGGGAATCTCACTCGCTGGGGCCAACGTCCTGACTTTC. Its protein product is CATRDRGAGISLAGANVLTF.

V gene TRBV7-9 combines with J gene TRBJ2-2; 7 bases are shared with TRBD2. With V trimmed by 3 bases and J by 5 bases, 3 bases remained unmatched. The germline gives CDR1 SEHNR, CDR2 FQNEAQ (reference sequence). The CDR3 has 14 residues. CDR3 DNA sequence: TGTGCCAGCAGCTTGGGGGGGAGTACCGGGGAGCTGTTTTTT. Amino acid sequence: CASSLGGSTGELFF.

The chain employs TRBV12-5 and TRBJ2-7; 11 nucleotides match TRBD1. V shed 5 bases and J 3 bases; nucleotides not matched to a gene: 3. CDR1 LGHNT and CDR2 FRNRAP come from the germline V gene. This CDR3 comprises 14 residues. CDR3 sequence reads: CASGPGTGGYEQYF. CDR3 DNA: TGTGCTAGTGGTCCCGGGACAGGGGGCTACGAGCAGTACTTC.